One sample yielded the 8 T cell receptor beta chains listed below, sequenced in a study of T cells in localized non-small cell lung cancer. Clones were sequenced by immunoSEQ multiplex PCR, and TCRdb holds only the in-frame ones, with some missing. Of about 4,800 clones listed, 32% are singletons. Specimen: lung tumor tissue, collected before any cancer treatment. These TCRs come from a male donor older than 55 with stage III lung adenocarcinoma.

Relative to its sample, this clone is medium-sized (0.01 to 0.1%). This chain connects TRBV28 to TRBJ1-1; D unresolved. Germline CDR1 and CDR2: MDHEN and SYDVKM. The V end was cut by 2 bases, the J end by 5 bases, with 12 bases between. The CDR3 totals 14 residues. CDR3 in DNA: TGTGCCAGCAGTTTAAAAAAGCAGAGGACTGAAGCTTTCTTT. It codes for CASSLKKQRTEAFF.

This clone was counted only a few times. The V gene is TRBV11-3, the J gene TRBJ2-7, with 10 bases aligning to TRBD1. V lost 5 bases and J lost 1; bases outside the gene matches: 8. CDR1 and CDR2 (germline): SGHNT, YENEEA. The CDR3 runs to 16 residues. CDR3 coding DNA: TGTGCCAGCAGCCGACAGGGGGCGTTAGGGTCCTACGAGCAGTACTTC. This gives the protein CASSRQGALGSYEQYF.

V usage is TRBV29-1 and J usage is TRBJ2-5; perhaps TRBD1 as D (5 bases). V shed 5 bases and J shed 3 bases, with 10 bases lying between them. Germline assignment: CDR1 SQVTM and CDR2 ANQGSEA. CDR3 length: 12 amino acids. The CDR3 sequence: CSVQGRKETQYF. CDR3 coding DNA: TGCAGCGTTCAGGGTCGAAAAGAGACCCAGTACTTC.

This clone was recorded a few times. The genes are TRBV29-1 and TRBJ1-4, with a weak D call TRBD1 (5 bases). Trimming removed 4 bases from V and 7 bases from J, with 10 bases in between. The CDR3 has 12 residues. Germline CDR1 reads SQVTM; CDR2 reads ANQGSEA. The CDR3 DNA sequence: TGCAGCGTTGGGCAGGGCGGTGAAAAACTGTTTTTT. This encodes CSVGQGGEKLFF.

This clone is medium-sized. This CDR3 is CASSWGLADGELFF. CDR3 nucleotides: TGTGCCAGCAGCTGGGGACTAGCTGACGGGGAGCTGTTTTTT. The chain couples TRBV11-3 to TRBJ2-2; TRBD2 agrees at 9 bases. Germline loops: CDR1 SGHNT, CDR2 YENEEA. The trim removed 4 bases at V and 7 bases at J, leaving 4 bases unmatched. This CDR3 contains 14 residues. The full variable domain, in which reference TRBV11-3 and TRBJ2-2 provide the parts outside the CDR3, is EAGVVQSPRYKIIEKKQPVAFWCNPISGHNTLYWYLQNLGQGPELLIRYENEEAVDDSQLPKDRFSAERLKGVDSTLKIQPAELGDSAVYLCASSWGLADGELFFGEGSRLTVL.

This clone was counted a few times. The V gene is TRBV30, the J gene TRBJ2-7; 7 nucleotides match TRBD2. The CDR3 runs to 12 residues. The junction had 0 bases not matched to a gene; V was cut back by 0 bases and J by 4 bases. CDR1 and CDR2 from the germline V gene are GTSNPN and SVGIG (reference sequence). The CDR3 DNA follows: TGTGCCTGGAGTGTGGGAGGGTACGAGCAGTACTTC. It specifies CAWSVGGYEQYF.

The V and J genes are TRBV19 and TRBJ2-6; tentative D call: TRBD2 (5 bases). Germline V CDR1 and CDR2: LNHDA, SQIVND (reference sequence). Trimming left V 5 bases short and J 0 bases short, with 5 bases between. This CDR3 is 14 amino acids long. CDR3 DNA: TGTGCCAGTAGTGGACTCTCTGGGGCCAACGTCCTGACTTTC. Protein product: CASSGLSGANVLTF.

The gene calls are TRBV28 and TRBJ1-5; D perhaps matches TRBD1 (5 bases). V lost 6 bases to trimming and J lost 4 bases, with 16 bases between them. CDR1 MDHEN and CDR2 SYDVKM come from the germline V gene. This CDR3 spans 15 amino acids. CDR3 sequence reads: CASSYSGGENQPQHF. The CDR3 DNA reads TGTGCCAGCAGCTATTCCGGGGGAGAAAATCAGCCCCAGCATTTT.